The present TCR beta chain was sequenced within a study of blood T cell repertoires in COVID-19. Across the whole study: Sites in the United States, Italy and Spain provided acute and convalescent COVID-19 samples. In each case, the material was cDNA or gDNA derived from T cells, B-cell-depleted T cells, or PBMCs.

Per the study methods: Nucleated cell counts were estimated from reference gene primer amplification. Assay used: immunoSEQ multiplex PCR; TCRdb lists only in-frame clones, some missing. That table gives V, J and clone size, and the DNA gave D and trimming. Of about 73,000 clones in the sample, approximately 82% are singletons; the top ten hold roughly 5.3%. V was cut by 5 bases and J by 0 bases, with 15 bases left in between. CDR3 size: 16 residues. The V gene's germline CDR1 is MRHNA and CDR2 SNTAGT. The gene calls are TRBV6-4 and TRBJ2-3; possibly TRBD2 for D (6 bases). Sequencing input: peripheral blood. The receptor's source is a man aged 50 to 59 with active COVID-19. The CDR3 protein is CASSSEGRDSTDTQYF. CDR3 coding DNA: TGTGCCAGCAGTTCTGAAGGGCGGGATAGCACAGATACGCAGTATTTT.